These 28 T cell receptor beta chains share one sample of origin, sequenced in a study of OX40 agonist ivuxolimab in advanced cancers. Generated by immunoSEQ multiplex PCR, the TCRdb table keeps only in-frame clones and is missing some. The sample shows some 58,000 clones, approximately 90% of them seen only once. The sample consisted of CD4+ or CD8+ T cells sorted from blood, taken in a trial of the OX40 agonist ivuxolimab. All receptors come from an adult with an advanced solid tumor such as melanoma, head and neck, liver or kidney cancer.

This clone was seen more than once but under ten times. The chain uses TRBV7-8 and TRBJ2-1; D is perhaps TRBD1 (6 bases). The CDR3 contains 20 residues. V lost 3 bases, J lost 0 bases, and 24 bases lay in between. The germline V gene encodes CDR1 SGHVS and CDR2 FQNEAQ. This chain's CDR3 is CASSLGIGRGPTSSYNEQFF. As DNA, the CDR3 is TGTGCCAGCAGCTTGGGGATTGGCAGGGGCCCTACGAGCTCCTACAATGAGCAGTTCTTC.

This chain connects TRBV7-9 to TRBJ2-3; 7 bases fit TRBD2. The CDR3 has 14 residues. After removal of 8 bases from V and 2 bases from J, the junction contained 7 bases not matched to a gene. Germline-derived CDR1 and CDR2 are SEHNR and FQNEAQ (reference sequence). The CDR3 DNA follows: TGTGCCAGCTCCAGGACTAGAAACACAGATACGCAGTATTTT. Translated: CASSRTRNTDTQYF.

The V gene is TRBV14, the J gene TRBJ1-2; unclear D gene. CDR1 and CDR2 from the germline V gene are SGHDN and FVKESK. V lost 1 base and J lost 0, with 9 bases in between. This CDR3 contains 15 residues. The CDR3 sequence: CASSQVGDTNYGYTF. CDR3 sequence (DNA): TGTGCCAGCAGCCAAGTCGGTGACACTAACTATGGCTACACCTTC.

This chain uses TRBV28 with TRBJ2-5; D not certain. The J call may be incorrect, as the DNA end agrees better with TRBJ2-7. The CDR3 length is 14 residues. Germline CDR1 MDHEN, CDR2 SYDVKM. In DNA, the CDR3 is TGTGCCAGCACCCTCCCGGGCTTCTCCTACGAGCAGTACTTC. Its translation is CASTLPGFSYEQYF.

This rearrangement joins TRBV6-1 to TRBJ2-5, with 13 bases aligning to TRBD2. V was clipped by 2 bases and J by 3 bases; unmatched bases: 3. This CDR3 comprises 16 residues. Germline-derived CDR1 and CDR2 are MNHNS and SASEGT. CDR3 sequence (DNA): TGTGCCAGCAGTGAAAGCGGACTAGCGGGAGAAGAGACCCAGTACTTC. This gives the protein CASSESGLAGEETQYF.

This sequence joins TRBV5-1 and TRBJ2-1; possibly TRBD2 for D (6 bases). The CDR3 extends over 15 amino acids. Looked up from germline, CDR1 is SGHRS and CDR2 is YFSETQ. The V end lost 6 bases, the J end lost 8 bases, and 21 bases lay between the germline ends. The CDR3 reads CASNLGGLIFDEQFF. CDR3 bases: TGCGCCAGCAACTTAGGAGGGTTAATATTCGATGAGCAGTTCTTC.

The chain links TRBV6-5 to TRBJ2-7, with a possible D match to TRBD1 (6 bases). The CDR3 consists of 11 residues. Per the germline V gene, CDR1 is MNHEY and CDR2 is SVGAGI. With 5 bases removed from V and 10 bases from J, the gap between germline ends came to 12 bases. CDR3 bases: TGTGCCAGCAGTGACCACAGGGTCCAGTACTTC. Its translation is CASSDHRVQYF.

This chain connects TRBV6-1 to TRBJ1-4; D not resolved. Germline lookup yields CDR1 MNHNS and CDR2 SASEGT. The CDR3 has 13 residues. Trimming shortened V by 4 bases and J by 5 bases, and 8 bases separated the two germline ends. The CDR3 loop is CASSVLANEKLFF. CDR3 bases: TGTGCCAGCAGTGTACTGGCCAATGAAAAACTGTTTTTT.

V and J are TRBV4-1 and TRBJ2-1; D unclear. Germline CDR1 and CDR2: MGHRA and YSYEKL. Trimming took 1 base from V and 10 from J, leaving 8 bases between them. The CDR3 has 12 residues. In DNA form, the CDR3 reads TGCGCCAGCAGCCAAGTGGAGACAGAGCAGTTCTTC. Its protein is CASSQVETEQFF.

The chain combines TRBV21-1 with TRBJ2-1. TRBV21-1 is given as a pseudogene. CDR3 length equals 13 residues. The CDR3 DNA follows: TGTGCCAGCAGCAAAAGGGTGCACAATGAGCAGTTCTTC. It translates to CASSKRVHNEQFF.

The CDR3 sequence is CASSNLLDRQETQYF. In DNA form, the CDR3 reads TGTGCCAGCAGTAACCTCCTGGACAGACAAGAGACCCAGTACTTC. The chain couples TRBV6-5 to TRBJ2-5; D is possibly TRBD1 (6 bases). Germline V lookup: CDR1 MNHEY, CDR2 SVGAGI. The CDR3 runs 15 residues. Trimming took off 5 bases at V and 2 bases at J, with 15 bases between the two ends.

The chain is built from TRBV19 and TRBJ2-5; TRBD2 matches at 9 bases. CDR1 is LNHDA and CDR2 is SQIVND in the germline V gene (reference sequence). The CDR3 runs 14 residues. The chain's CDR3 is CPGVAGGPWETQYF. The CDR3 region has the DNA TGTCCCGGGGTGGCGGGAGGGCCTTGGGAGACCCAGTACTTC. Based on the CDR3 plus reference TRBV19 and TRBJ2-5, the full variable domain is DGGITQSPKYLFRKEGQNVTLSCEQNLNHDAMYWYRQDPGQGLRLIYYSQIVNDFQKGDIAEGYSVSREKKESFPLTVTSAQKNPTAFYLCPGVAGGPWETQYFGPGTRLLVL.

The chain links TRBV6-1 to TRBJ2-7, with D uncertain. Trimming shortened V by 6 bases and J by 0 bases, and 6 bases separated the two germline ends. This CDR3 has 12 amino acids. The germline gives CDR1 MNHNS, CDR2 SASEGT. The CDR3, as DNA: TGTGCCAGCAGCCTCCCCTCCTACGAGCAGTACTTC. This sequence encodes CASSLPSYEQYF.

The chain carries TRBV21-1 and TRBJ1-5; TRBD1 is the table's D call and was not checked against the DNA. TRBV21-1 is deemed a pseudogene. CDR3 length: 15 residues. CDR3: CASSPRDRGNQPQHF. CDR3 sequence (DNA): TGTGCCAGCAGCCCCCGGGACAGGGGCAATCAGCCCCAGCATTTT.

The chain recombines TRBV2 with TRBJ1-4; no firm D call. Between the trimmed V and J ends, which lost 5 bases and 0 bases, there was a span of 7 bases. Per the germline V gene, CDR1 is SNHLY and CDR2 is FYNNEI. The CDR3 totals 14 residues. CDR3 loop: CASSQTATNEKLFF. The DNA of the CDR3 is TGTGCCAGCAGTCAGACTGCAACTAATGAAAAACTGTTTTTT. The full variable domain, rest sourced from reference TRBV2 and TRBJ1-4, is EPEVTQTPSHQVTQMGQEVILRCVPISNHLYFYWYRQILGQKVEFLVSFYNNEISEKSEIFDDQFSVERPDGSNFTLKIRSTKLEDSAMYFCASSQTATNEKLFFGSGTQLSVL.

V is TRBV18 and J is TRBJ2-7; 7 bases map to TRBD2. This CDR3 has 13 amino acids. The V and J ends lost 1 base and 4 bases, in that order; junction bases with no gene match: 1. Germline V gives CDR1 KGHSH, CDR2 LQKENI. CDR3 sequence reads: CASSPLRGYEQYF. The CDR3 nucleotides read TGTGCCAGCTCACCACTGCGGGGGTACGAGCAGTACTTC.

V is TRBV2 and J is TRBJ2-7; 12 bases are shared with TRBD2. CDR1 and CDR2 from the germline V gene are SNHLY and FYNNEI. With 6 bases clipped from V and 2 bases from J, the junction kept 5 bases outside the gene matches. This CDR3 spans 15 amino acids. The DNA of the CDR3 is TGTGCCAGCAGGGACAGGACTAGCGGGGCCTACGAGCAGTACTTC. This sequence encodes CASRDRTSGAYEQYF. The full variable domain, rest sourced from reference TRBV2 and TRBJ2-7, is EPEVTQTPSHQVTQMGQEVILRCVPISNHLYFYWYRQILGQKVEFLVSFYNNEISEKSEIFDDQFSVERPDGSNFTLKIRSTKLEDSAMYFCASRDRTSGAYEQYFGPGTRLTVT.

DNA for the CDR3: TGTGCCAGCATCTACAGCTCTGGGGCCAACGTCCTGACTTTC. Translation: CASIYSSGANVLTF. The chain is built from TRBV7-9 and TRBJ2-6; D is ambiguous. This CDR3 has 14 amino acids. V gave up 7 bases and J gave up 0 bases, with 7 bases separating them. Germline-derived CDR1 and CDR2 are SEHNR and FQNEAQ (reference sequence).

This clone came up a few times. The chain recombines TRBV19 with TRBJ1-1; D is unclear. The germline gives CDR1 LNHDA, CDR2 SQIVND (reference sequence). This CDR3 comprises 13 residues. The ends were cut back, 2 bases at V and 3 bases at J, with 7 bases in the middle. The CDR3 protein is CASSITWDTEAFF. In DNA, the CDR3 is TGTGCCAGTAGTATAACGTGGGACACTGAAGCTTTCTTT.

CDR3 nucleotide sequence: TGTGCCAGCAGTTTGTACGGGGGAGGGCGCGAGCAGTACTTC. Encoded protein: CASSLYGGGREQYF. The rearrangement joins TRBV28 to TRBJ2-7; 7 bases match TRBD2. J lost 6 bases, V lost 3 bases, and 8 bases had no gene match. The CDR3 is 14 amino acids. CDR1 is MDHEN, CDR2 SYDVKM, per germline.

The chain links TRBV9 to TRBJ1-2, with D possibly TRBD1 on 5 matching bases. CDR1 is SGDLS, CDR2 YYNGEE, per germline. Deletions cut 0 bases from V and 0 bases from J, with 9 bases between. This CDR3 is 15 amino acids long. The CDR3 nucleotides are TGTGCCAGCAGCGTAGCTCCCAGGGCTAACTATGGCTACACCTTC. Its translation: CASSVAPRANYGYTF.

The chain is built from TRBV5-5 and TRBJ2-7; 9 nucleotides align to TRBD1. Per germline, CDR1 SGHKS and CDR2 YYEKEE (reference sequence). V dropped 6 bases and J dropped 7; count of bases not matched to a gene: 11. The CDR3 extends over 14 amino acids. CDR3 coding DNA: TGTGCCAGCACACAGCCGGGACAGGGATTAGAGCAGTACTTC. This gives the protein CASTQPGQGLEQYF.

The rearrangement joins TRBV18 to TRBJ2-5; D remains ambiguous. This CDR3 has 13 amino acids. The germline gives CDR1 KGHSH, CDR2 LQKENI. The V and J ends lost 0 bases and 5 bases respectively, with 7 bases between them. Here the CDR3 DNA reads TGTGCCAGCTCACCACCGGGGTCCGAGACCCAGTACTTC. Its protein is CASSPPGSETQYF.

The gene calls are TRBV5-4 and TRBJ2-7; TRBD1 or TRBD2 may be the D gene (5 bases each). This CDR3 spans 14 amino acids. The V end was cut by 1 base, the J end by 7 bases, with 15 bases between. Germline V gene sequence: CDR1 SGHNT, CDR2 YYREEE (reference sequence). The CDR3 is CASSLKSPGSEQYF. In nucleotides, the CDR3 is TGTGCCAGCAGCTTGAAGAGTCCAGGGAGTGAGCAGTACTTC.

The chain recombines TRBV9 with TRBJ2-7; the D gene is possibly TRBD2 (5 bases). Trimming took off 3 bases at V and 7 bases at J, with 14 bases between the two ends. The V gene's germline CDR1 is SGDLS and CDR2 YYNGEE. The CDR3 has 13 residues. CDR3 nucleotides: TGTGCCAGCAGCGGCGAAGAGGGAAGGGAGCAGTACTTC. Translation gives CASSGEEGREQYF.

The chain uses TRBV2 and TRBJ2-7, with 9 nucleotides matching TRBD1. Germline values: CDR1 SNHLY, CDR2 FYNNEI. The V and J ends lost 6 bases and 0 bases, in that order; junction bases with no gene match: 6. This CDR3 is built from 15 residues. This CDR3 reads CASRPQGAYSYEQYF. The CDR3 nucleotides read TGTGCCAGCAGACCACAGGGGGCCTACTCCTACGAGCAGTACTTC.

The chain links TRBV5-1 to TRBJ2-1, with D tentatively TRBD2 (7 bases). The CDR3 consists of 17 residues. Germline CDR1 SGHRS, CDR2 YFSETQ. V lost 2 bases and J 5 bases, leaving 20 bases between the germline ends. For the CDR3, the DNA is TGCGCCAGCAGCTTTTCGGGGGCGGGAGCCGGAAACAATGAGCAGTTCTTC. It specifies CASSFSGAGAGNNEQFF.

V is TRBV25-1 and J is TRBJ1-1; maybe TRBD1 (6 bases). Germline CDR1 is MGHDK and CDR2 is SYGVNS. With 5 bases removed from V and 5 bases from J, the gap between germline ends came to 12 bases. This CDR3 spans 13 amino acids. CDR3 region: CASSIDRRTEAFF. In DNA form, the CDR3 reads TGTGCCAGCAGTATAGACAGGAGAACTGAAGCTTTCTTT.